This T cell receptor beta chain was profiled in a study of T cells in Graves' hyperthyroidism and ophthalmopathy. The CDR3 sequence is 13 residues long. Deletions cut 5 bases from V and 6 bases from J, with 8 bases between. Germline V gene lookup returns CDR1 SGHTA and CDR2 FQGNSA. RNA transcripts served as the template for amplifying TCR beta CDR3 regions. TCR CDR3 regions were first amplified by RT-PCR with HTBI primers. TCRdb reprocessed the multiplex PCR reads via MiXCR and lists one record per CDR3 protein. Of more than 500,000 distinct CDR3 sequences listed, roughly 14% are singletons. This clonotype was sampled from a woman aged 40 to 49 with Graves' ophthalmopathy. V and J are TRBV7-2 and TRBJ1-6, with unresolved D. The sequenced material came from blood. The CDR3: CASSLDANSPLHF. The DNA for the CDR3 is TGTGCCAGCAGCCTAGACGCTAATTCACCCCTCCACTTT.